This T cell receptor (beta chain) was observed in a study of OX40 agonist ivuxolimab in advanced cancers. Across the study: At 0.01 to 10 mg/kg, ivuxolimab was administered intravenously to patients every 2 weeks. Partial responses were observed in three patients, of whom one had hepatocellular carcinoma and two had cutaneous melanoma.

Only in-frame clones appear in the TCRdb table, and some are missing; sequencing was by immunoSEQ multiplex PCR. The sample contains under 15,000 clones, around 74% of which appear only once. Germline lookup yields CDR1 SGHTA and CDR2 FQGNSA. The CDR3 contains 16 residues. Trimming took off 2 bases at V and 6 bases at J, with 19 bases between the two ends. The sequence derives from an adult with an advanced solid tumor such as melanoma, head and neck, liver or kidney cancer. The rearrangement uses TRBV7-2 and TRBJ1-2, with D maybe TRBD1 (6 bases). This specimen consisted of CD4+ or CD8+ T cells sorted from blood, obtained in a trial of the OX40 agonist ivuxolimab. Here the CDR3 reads CASSLWLPGASDGYTF. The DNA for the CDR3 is TGTGCCAGCAGCTTATGGTTGCCAGGGGCTTCGGATGGCTACACCTTC.